Following are 27 T cell receptor beta chains from one sample sequenced in a study of blood T cell repertoires in COVID-19. Sequencing was performed with immunoSEQ multiplex PCR; in TCRdb, only in-frame clones are kept and a portion is missing. The sample contains 200,000 to 250,000 clones, about 90% of which appear only once. Specimen: PBMCs or T cells enriched from blood (not recorded which). The receptors were gathered from a man aged 45-60 years who had been exposed to COVID-19.

The chain links TRBV15 to TRBJ2-2, with D uncertain. V dropped 4 bases and J dropped 1 base, with 4 bases sitting between them. Germline CDR1 is LNHNV and CDR2 is YYDKDF (reference sequence). The CDR3 extends over 13 amino acids. The CDR3 bases are TGTGCCACCAGCATACAGAACACCGGGGAGCTGTTTTTT. Translation gives CATSIQNTGELFF.

The sample holds one count of this clone. The rearrangement uses TRBV7-3 and TRBJ2-3; 7 bases fit TRBD2. The CDR3 is 15 amino acids. V dropped 2 bases and J dropped 2; count of bases not matched to a gene: 4. Germline V lookup: CDR1 SGHTA, CDR2 FQGTGA. This CDR3 is CASSLSGGFTDTQYF. The CDR3 DNA is TGTGCCAGCAGCTTATCCGGGGGGTTCACAGATACGCAGTATTTT.

The rearrangement joins TRBV6-1 to TRBJ2-1; 13 bases match TRBD2. Germline V lookup: CDR1 MNHNS, CDR2 SASEGT. V was clipped by 4 bases and J by 2 bases; unmatched bases: 11. The length of the CDR3 is 19 residues. The CDR3 sequence is CASSGPGLAGTQAYNEQFF. CDR3 sequence (DNA): TGTGCCAGCAGTGGACCGGGACTAGCGGGGACCCAAGCCTACAATGAGCAGTTCTTC.

The chain couples TRBV1 to TRBJ2-1; no check of the table's D call, TRBD2, against the DNA was made. TRBV1 is marked as a pseudogene. This CDR3 comprises 14 residues. CDR3 amino acids: CTSGRDSSEKEQFF. The DNA for the CDR3 is TGCACCAGCGGCCGGGACTCCTCTGAGAAGGAGCAGTTCTTC.

J is TRBJ2-4 and V is TRBV19; D is uncertain. The germline V gene encodes CDR1 LNHDA and CDR2 SQIVND (reference sequence). Trimming pared 3 bases from V and 7 bases from J, leaving 13 bases between. This CDR3 is built from 14 residues. The CDR3 loop reads CASSIYPPSNIQYF. The CDR3 region has the DNA TGTGCCAGTAGTATCTATCCACCTTCGAACATTCAGTACTTC.

The chain has TRBV11-2 and TRBJ1-3; weak D call: TRBD1 (5 bases). From germline, CDR1 is SGHAT and CDR2 FQNNGV. CDR3 length: 14 residues. V lost 0 bases and J 10 bases, leaving 13 bases between the germline ends. The CDR3 reads CASSLDLVRGTIYF. DNA of the CDR3: TGTGCCAGCAGCTTAGATCTGGTGCGGGGGACCATATATTTT.

This chain joins TRBV6-1 and TRBJ1-6; 9 nucleotides agree with TRBD1. The CDR3 has 16 amino acids. V trimming: 6 bases; J trimming: 6 bases; junction bases outside the gene matches: 9. Germline V gives CDR1 MNHNS, CDR2 SASEGT. In DNA, the CDR3 is TGTGCCAGCAGCGAAACAGGGGGCTTCCTTAATTCACCCCTCCACTTT. It codes for CASSETGGFLNSPLHF.

This sequence joins TRBV5-6 and TRBJ2-7; D possibly corresponds to TRBD1 (6 bases). Germline CDR1 and CDR2: SGHDT and YYEEEE. Trimming pared 4 bases from V and 3 bases from J, leaving 11 bases between. CDR3 length: 13 residues. CDR3 residues: CASSPGHLYEQYF. In DNA form, the CDR3 reads TGTGCCAGCAGCCCGGGACATCTCTACGAGCAGTACTTC.

The V and J genes are TRBV12-3 or TRBV12-4 and TRBJ1-2; D gene unclear. This CDR3 contains 13 residues. V dropped 8 bases and J dropped 3 bases, with 13 bases sitting between them. The CDR3 DNA is TGTGCCAGCTCGAAAGCAGGTGACTATGGCTACACCTTC. Translation gives CASSKAGDYGYTF.

Concerning this clone itself: Other DNA sequences in this sample translate to the same CDR3. The chain has TRBV28 and TRBJ1-1; 8 nucleotides match TRBD1. This CDR3 is 15 amino acids long. Germline-derived CDR1 and CDR2 are MDHEN and SYDVKM. Losses at the gene ends were 4 bases for V and 1 base for J; bases not matched to a gene: 5. CDR3 in amino acids: CASSSPGTGNTEAFF. In DNA form, the CDR3 reads TGTGCCAGCAGTTCTCCCGGGACAGGGAACACTGAAGCTTTCTTT.

The chain links TRBV20-1 to TRBJ1-1; D is ambiguous. Trimming stripped 7 bases from V and 6 bases from J, with 12 bases between. The CDR3 is 11 amino acids. Germline V lookup: CDR1 DFQATT, CDR2 SNEGSKA (reference sequence). The DNA of the CDR3 is TGCAGTGGGGCCGTGTATGCTGAAGCTTTCTTT. Residues: CSGAVYAEAFF.

The rearrangement links TRBV28 to TRBJ1-4; 7 bases fit TRBD1. The CDR3 contains 15 residues. Losses at the gene ends were 7 bases for V and 8 bases for J; bases not matched to a gene: 13. CDR1 is MDHEN and CDR2 is SYDVKM in the germline V gene. The CDR3 protein is CASTLGGFGKEKLFF. In nucleotides, the CDR3 is TGTGCCAGCACTCTAGGGGGCTTTGGAAAGGAAAAACTGTTTTTT.

The rearrangement joins TRBV7-9 to TRBJ1-6; no firm D call. Germline V gives CDR1 SEHNR, CDR2 FQNEAQ (reference sequence). V was clipped by 4 bases and J by 8 bases, with 15 bases between them. This CDR3 region has 15 residues. CDR3 in amino acids: CASSSKNSLYSPLHF. CDR3 coding DNA: TGTGCCAGCAGCTCTAAGAATTCCCTATATTCACCCCTCCACTTT. The full variable domain, with the rest looked up from reference TRBV7-9 and TRBJ1-6, is DTGVSQNPRHKITKRGQNVTFRCDPISEHNRLYWYRQTLGQGPEFLTYFQNEAQLEKSRLLSDRFSAERPKGSFSTLEIQRTEQGDSAMYLCASSSKNSLYSPLHFGNGTRLTVT.

A remark on this clone: One end of the junction varies from germline; a read error may be responsible. V and J are TRBV27 and TRBJ1-2, with 10 nucleotides matching TRBD1. This CDR3 has 17 residues. CDR1 and CDR2 from the germline V gene are MNHEY and SMNVEV (reference sequence). The CDR3 sequence: CASSLSGTGVLNYDYTF. CDR3 bases: TGTGCCAGCAGTTTATCGGGGACAGGGGTCCTTAACTATGACTACACCTTC.

This clone was observed a handful of times. The chain carries TRBV2 and TRBJ2-5; 15 positions agree with TRBD2. V gave up 6 bases and J gave up 4 bases; unmatched junction bases: 9. CDR3 size: 17 residues. Germline V CDR1 and CDR2: SNHLY, FYNNEI. The CDR3: CASSPGTSGGRSETQYF. DNA for the CDR3: TGTGCCAGCAGCCCCGGGACTAGCGGGGGGCGCTCAGAGACCCAGTACTTC.

This chain connects TRBV5-1 to TRBJ2-2, with 9 bases identical to TRBD2. Looked up from germline, CDR1 is SGHRS and CDR2 is YFSETQ. This CDR3 region has 17 residues. J lost 0 bases, V lost 4 bases, and 7 bases had no gene match. The CDR3 region is CASSPSAGGPNTGELFF. The CDR3 DNA reads as TGCGCCAGCAGCCCATCAGCGGGAGGACCGAACACCGGGGAGCTGTTTTTT.

The V and J genes are TRBV3-1 (or the pseudogene TRBV3-2) and TRBJ1-6; 7 bases match TRBD1. Trimming removed 4 bases from V and 10 bases from J; junction bases left unmatched: 1. The CDR3 is made up of 12 amino acids. Germline CDR1 is LGHDT and CDR2 is YNNKEL (reference sequence). The CDR3 DNA reads as TGTGCCAGCAGCCGGGACAGATCACCCCTCCACTTT. Its translation is CASSRDRSPLHF.

V gene TRBV18 combines with J gene TRBJ1-5; 8 bases match TRBD1. V lost 3 bases to trimming and J lost 3 bases; unmatched junction nucleotides: 7. CDR1 KGHSH and CDR2 LQKENI come from the germline V gene. This CDR3 is 16 amino acids long. This chain's CDR3 is CASSPRQGSVNQPQHF. In DNA, the CDR3 is TGTGCCAGCTCACCCAGACAGGGGAGTGTCAATCAGCCCCAGCATTTT.

This clone was seen only a few times. This chain connects TRBV5-1 to TRBJ1-4; D remains unclear. CDR1 and CDR2 from the germline V gene are SGHRS and YFSETQ. Deletions cut 2 bases from V and 0 bases from J, with 11 bases between. The CDR3 has 16 amino acids. CDR3 loop: CASSLTDLATNEKLFF. CDR3 coding DNA: TGCGCCAGCAGCTTAACAGATCTTGCAACTAATGAAAAACTGTTTTTT.

The chain couples TRBV9 to TRBJ2-2; 9 nucleotides align to TRBD1. This CDR3 has 13 amino acids. Germline assignment: CDR1 SGDLS and CDR2 YYNGEE. Trimming cost V 7 bases and J 4 bases; bases outside gene matches: 2. The CDR3 DNA reads as TGTGCCAGCGAGACAGGGGGCACCGGGGAGCTGTTTTTT. It codes for CASETGGTGELFF.

The chain recombines TRBV6-5 with TRBJ2-3, with 10 bases aligning to TRBD1. The ends lost 6 bases at V and 3 bases at J; junction bases unmatched: 6. The CDR3 has 15 residues. CDR1 and CDR2 from the germline V gene are MNHEY and SVGAGI. CDR3 DNA: TGTGCCAGCAGGGCCGACAGGGGGCGTACAGATACGCAGTATTTT. This gives the protein CASRADRGRTDTQYF.

The rearrangement uses TRBV5-1 and TRBJ1-6, with D tentatively TRBD1 (5 bases). The V gene's germline CDR1 is SGHRS and CDR2 YFSETQ. The CDR3 is made up of 14 amino acids. V was trimmed by 4 bases and J by 8 bases, leaving 13 bases between them. Here the CDR3 reads CASSEQGRDSPLHF. The CDR3 DNA reads TGCGCCAGCAGCGAACAAGGCAGGGATTCACCCCTCCACTTT.

Details on this clone: Other DNA sequences from this sample encode an identical CDR3 as well. The chain employs TRBV6-5 and TRBJ1-6, with 9 bases lining up with TRBD1. The CDR3 consists of 13 residues. Germline V gene sequence: CDR1 MNHEY, CDR2 SVGAGI. V shed 6 bases, J shed 10 bases, and the junction held 4 bases outside the gene matches. In DNA, the CDR3 is TGTGCCAGCAGGGGACAGGGTAGATCACCCCTCCACTTT. Encoded protein: CASRGQGRSPLHF.

This chain connects TRBV18 to TRBJ2-1, with 7 positions matching TRBD1. Germline assignment: CDR1 KGHSH and CDR2 LQKENI. The CDR3 is 15 residues long. With V trimmed by 3 bases and J by 6 bases, 8 bases remained unmatched. In nucleotides, the CDR3 is TGTGCCAGCTCACCGTCTCGGACAGGCGTCAATGAGCAGTTCTTC. Translation: CASSPSRTGVNEQFF.

The rearrangement links TRBV19 to TRBJ1-2, with 10 bases matching TRBD1. V lost 4 bases and J lost 3; bases outside the gene matches: 5. Per the germline V gene, CDR1 is LNHDA and CDR2 is SQIVND (reference sequence). The CDR3 totals 15 residues. The CDR3 bases are TGTGCCAGTAGTACGGGGACAGGGGTTTACTATGGCTACACCTTC. This codes for CASSTGTGVYYGYTF.

The chain employs TRBV6-5 and TRBJ1-3; D not certain. The V end was cut by 5 bases, the J end by 4 bases, with 9 bases between. This CDR3 comprises 13 residues. Germline CDR1 and CDR2: MNHEY and SVGAGI. The CDR3 nucleotides read TGTGCCAGCAGTCCTAGCTTCGGAAACACCATATATTTT. It codes for CASSPSFGNTIYF.

V is TRBV5-1 and J is TRBJ1-4; 8 nucleotides line up with TRBD1. CDR1 SGHRS and CDR2 YFSETQ come from the germline V gene. With 1 base clipped from V and 6 bases from J, the junction kept 5 bases outside the gene matches. This CDR3 contains 15 residues. DNA of the CDR3: TGCGCCAGCAGCTTGATCTCGACAGGGGATGAAAAACTGTTTTTT. Translation gives CASSLISTGDEKLFF.